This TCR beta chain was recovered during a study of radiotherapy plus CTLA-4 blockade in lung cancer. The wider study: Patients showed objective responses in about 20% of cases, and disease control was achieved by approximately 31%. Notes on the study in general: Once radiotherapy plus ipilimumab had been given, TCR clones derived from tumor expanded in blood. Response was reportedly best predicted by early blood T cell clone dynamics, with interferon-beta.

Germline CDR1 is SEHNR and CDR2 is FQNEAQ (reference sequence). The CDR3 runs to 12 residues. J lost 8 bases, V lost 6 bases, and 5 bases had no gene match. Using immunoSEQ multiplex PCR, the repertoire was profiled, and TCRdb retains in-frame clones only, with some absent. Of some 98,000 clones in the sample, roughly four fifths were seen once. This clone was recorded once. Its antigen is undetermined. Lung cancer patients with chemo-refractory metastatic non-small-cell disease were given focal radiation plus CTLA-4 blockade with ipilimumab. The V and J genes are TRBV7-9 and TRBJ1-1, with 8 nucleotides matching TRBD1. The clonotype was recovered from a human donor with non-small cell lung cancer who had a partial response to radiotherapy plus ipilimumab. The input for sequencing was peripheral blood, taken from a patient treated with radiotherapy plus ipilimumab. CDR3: CASRSDRGEAFF. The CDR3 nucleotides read TGTGCCAGCAGATCCGACAGGGGAGAAGCTTTCTTT.